The 21 T cell receptor beta chains given below trace back to one sample, sequenced in a study of shared clonotypes between healthy human individuals. TCRdb's copy holds only in-frame clones and misses some; the assay was immunoSEQ multiplex PCR. This repertoire shows 850,000 to 1,100,000 clones, 77% found once; its top ten account for approximately 0.9%. Sequencing was done on a sample of memory CD4+ T cells from PBMCs. Subset defined: CD45RA-negative fraction. Receptor source: a man younger than 30 in good health. Some clones in this sample may be carry-over from other donors' samples.

The rearrangement uses TRBV30 and TRBJ2-2; TRBD1 might be the D (6 bases). The CDR3 consists of 11 residues. Trimming took off 4 bases at V and 7 bases at J, with 7 bases between the two ends. Germline V gene lookup returns CDR1 GTSNPN and CDR2 SVGIG (reference sequence). The CDR3 spells CAWTGVGELFF. The CDR3 nucleotides read TGTGCCTGGACAGGGGTCGGGGAGCTGTTTTTT.

The V call is TRBV2, the J call TRBJ1-2; 8 bases are shared with TRBD1. Unmatched junction bases numbered 8, after V lost 4 bases and J lost 7 bases. Germline V gene data show CDR1 as SNHLY and CDR2 as FYNNEI. The CDR3 spans 14 residues. DNA of the CDR3: TGTGCCAGCAGTGGACAGGGGTACGGTTCTGGCTACACCTTC. Its translation: CASSGQGYGSGYTF. The variable domain in full, with the rest retrieved from reference TRBV2 and TRBJ1-2, is EPEVTQTPSHQVTQMGQEVILRCVPISNHLYFYWYRQILGQKVEFLVSFYNNEISEKSEIFDDQFSVERPDGSNFTLKIRSTKLEDSAMYFCASSGQGYGSGYTFGSGTRLTVV.

The rearrangement joins TRBV5-4 to TRBJ2-5, with D tentatively TRBD2 (6 bases). The CDR3 runs to 15 residues. V was cut by 2 bases and J by 3 bases, with 14 bases left in between. CDR1 is SGHNT and CDR2 is YYREEE in the germline V gene (reference sequence). In DNA, the CDR3 is TGTGCCAGCAGCTTAAACCGGGACTTGGAAGAGACCCAGTACTTC. Translating gives CASSLNRDLEETQYF.

This rearrangement joins TRBV19 to TRBJ2-3; TRBD2 agrees at 12 bases. Looked up from germline, CDR1 is LNHDA and CDR2 is SQIVND (reference sequence). Unmatched junction bases numbered 13, after V lost 2 bases and J lost 1 base. The CDR3 runs 20 residues. The CDR3 sequence: CASSIFSRTSGIRGTDTQYF. The CDR3 bases are TGTGCCAGTAGTATATTCAGCCGGACTAGCGGGATTCGGGGCACAGATACGCAGTATTTT.

The chain employs TRBV28 and TRBJ2-7; no firm D call. CDR3 length: 13 amino acids. Germline-derived CDR1 and CDR2 are MDHEN and SYDVKM. Deletions cut 0 bases from V and 6 bases from J, with 9 bases between. CDR3 in amino acids: CASSLWPGSEQYF. CDR3 sequence (DNA): TGTGCCAGCAGTTTATGGCCCGGTTCCGAGCAGTACTTC.

The chain carries TRBV7-2 and TRBJ2-3, with TRBD2 identical over 8 bases. CDR1 and CDR2 (germline): SGHTA, FQGNSA. V shed 0 bases and J 3 bases; nucleotides not matched to a gene: 8. The CDR3 length is 17 residues. This CDR3 reads CASSLAFAGGGTDTQYF. CDR3 sequence (DNA): TGTGCCAGCAGCTTAGCGTTCGCGGGAGGAGGAACAGATACGCAGTATTTT. Full variable domain (rest looked up from reference TRBV7-2 and TRBJ2-3): GAGVSQSPSNKVTEKGKDVELRCDPISGHTALYWYRQSLGQGLEFLIYFQGNSAPDKSGLPSDRFSAERTGGSVSTLTIQRTQQEDSAVYLCASSLAFAGGGTDTQYFGPGTRLTVL.

About this clone: The same CDR3 is also encoded by other DNA sequences in this sample. The chain recombines TRBV18 with TRBJ2-3; D not certain. The germline V gene encodes CDR1 KGHSH and CDR2 LQKENI. There are 13 residues in the CDR3. The V end was cut by 0 bases, the J end by 6 bases, with 7 bases between. The CDR3 loop reads CASSPPSSDTQYF. The DNA of the CDR3 is TGTGCCAGCTCACCACCTTCATCGGATACGCAGTATTTT.

J is TRBJ2-7 and V is TRBV5-1; a possible D gene is TRBD1 (6 bases). The V gene's germline CDR1 is SGHRS and CDR2 YFSETQ. V lost 2 bases, J lost 0 bases, and 9 bases lay in between. This CDR3 spans 14 amino acids. The CDR3 region has the DNA TGCGCCAGCAGCTTTGAGGGGGACTCCTACGAGCAGTACTTC. Amino acids: CASSFEGDSYEQYF. Filled out from reference TRBV5-1 and TRBJ2-7, the complete variable domain reads KAGVTQTPRYLIKTRGQQVTLSCSPISGHRSVSWYQQTPGQGLQFLFEYFSETQRNKGNFPGRFSGRQFSNSRSEMNVSTLELGDSALYLCASSFEGDSYEQYFGPGTRLTVT.

The chain joins TRBV25-1 to TRBJ1-4, with no clear D. Trimming removed 4 bases at V and 0 bases at J, with 9 bases between. CDR1 and CDR2 (germline): MGHDK, SYGVNS. The CDR3 extends over 15 amino acids. The CDR3 DNA follows: TGTGCCAGCAGTGCCGGAGCTTCAACTAATGAAAAACTGTTTTTT. Translating gives CASSAGASTNEKLFF.

The chain recombines TRBV6-1 with TRBJ2-7, with 10 bases aligning to TRBD1. Trimming removed 6 bases from V and 0 bases from J; junction bases left unmatched: 5. The CDR3 spans 15 residues. Looked up from germline, CDR1 is MNHNS and CDR2 is SASEGT. The CDR3 nucleotides read TGTGCCAGCAGGGGGACAGGGGCTCTCTCCTACGAGCAGTACTTC. It translates to CASRGTGALSYEQYF.

This clone was seen a few times. The V call is TRBV27, the J call TRBJ1-1, with unresolved D. Trimming took off 8 bases at V and 2 bases at J, with 6 bases between the two ends. Germline V gene sequence: CDR1 MNHEY, CDR2 SMNVEV (reference sequence). CDR3 size: 11 residues. The DNA of the CDR3 is TGTGCCAGCTGGATAAACACTGAAGCTTTCTTT. Residues: CASWINTEAFF.

This sequence joins TRBV4-1 and TRBJ2-3; TRBD1 is a possible D gene (5 bases). Deletions cut 4 bases from V and 0 bases from J, with 5 bases between. Germline loops: CDR1 MGHRA, CDR2 YSYEKL. The CDR3 length is 13 residues. The CDR3 loop reads CASSRGSTDTQYF. The DNA of the CDR3 is TGCGCCAGCAGCCGGGGCAGCACAGATACGCAGTATTTT.

V usage is TRBV5-1 and J usage is TRBJ2-3, with 10 bases identical to TRBD2. Germline assignment: CDR1 SGHRS and CDR2 YFSETQ. Losses at the gene ends were 4 bases for V and 3 bases for J; bases not matched to a gene: 8. The CDR3 covers 16 residues. CDR3 loop: CASSRGLAGVTDTQYF. The CDR3 coding sequence is TGCGCCAGCAGCCGGGGGCTAGCGGGAGTTACAGATACGCAGTATTTT.

This chain connects TRBV11-2 to TRBJ2-5; D is possibly TRBD2 (6 bases). The CDR3 has 15 residues. V lost 6 bases and J 5 bases, leaving 19 bases between the germline ends. The V gene's germline CDR1 is SGHAT and CDR2 FQNNGV. This CDR3 reads CASRPSRGESETQYF. For the CDR3, the DNA is TGTGCCAGCAGGCCTAGCCGCGGGGAGAGTGAGACCCAGTACTTC. Together with reference TRBV11-2 and TRBJ2-5, the CDR3 gives the full variable domain: EAGVAQSPRYKIIEKRQSVAFWCNPISGHATLYWYQQILGQGPKLLIQFQNNGVVDDSQLPKDRFSAERLKGVDSTLKIQPAKLEDSAVYLCASRPSRGESETQYFGPGTRLLVL.

This clone has a single count. The same CDR3 can be traced to other DNA sequences in this sample. CDR3 DNA sequence: TGTGCCAGCTCACCTCCGGGACTACCCTACGAGCAGTACTTC. This sequence encodes CASSPPGLPYEQYF. The rearrangement links TRBV18 to TRBJ2-7; 7 positions match TRBD2. The V gene end was trimmed by 3 bases and the J gene end by 2 bases; junction bases not matched to a gene: 4. The germline gives CDR1 KGHSH, CDR2 LQKENI. The CDR3 totals 14 residues.

J is TRBJ2-1 and V is TRBV7-3; 7 bases agree with TRBD2. V shed 2 bases and J 6 bases; nucleotides not matched to a gene: 4. Germline V lookup: CDR1 SGHTA, CDR2 FQGTGA. The CDR3 is 14 residues long. CDR3 protein: CASSLGLEPNEQFF. CDR3 nucleotide sequence: TGTGCCAGCAGCTTAGGACTAGAACCCAATGAGCAGTTCTTC.

This clone was detected once. The chain joins TRBV6-5 to TRBJ2-5, with D perhaps TRBD2 (5 bases). The CDR3 consists of 14 residues. Trimming left V 6 bases short and J 5 bases short, with 16 bases between. Germline V gives CDR1 MNHEY, CDR2 SVGAGI. CDR3 DNA: TGTGCCAGCAGACCTGGACGGGATCGGGAGACCCAGTACTTC. It translates to CASRPGRDRETQYF.

Turning to this clone: Other DNA sequences of this sample code for an identical CDR3. This rearrangement joins TRBV5-4 to TRBJ1-1; a weak D match, TRBD1 (5 bases). From germline, CDR1 is SGHNT and CDR2 YYREEE (reference sequence). V was trimmed by 1 base and J by 2 bases, leaving 9 bases between them. This CDR3 region has 14 residues. CDR3 residues: CASSLQGANTEAFF. CDR3 nucleotide sequence: TGTGCCAGCAGCTTGCAGGGAGCTAACACTGAAGCTTTCTTT. The full variable domain, completed using reference TRBV5-4 and TRBJ1-1, is ETGVTQSPTHLIKTRGQQVTLRCSSQSGHNTVSWYQQALGQGPQFIFQYYREEENGRGNFPPRFSGLQFPNYSSELNVNALELDDSALYLCASSLQGANTEAFFGQGTRLTVV.

This chain connects TRBV18 to TRBJ1-2, with no clear D. Trimming removed 5 bases from V and 8 bases from J, with 12 bases in between. CDR3 length equals 12 residues. Germline V lookup: CDR1 KGHSH, CDR2 LQKENI. CDR3 protein: CASSDSLWGYTF. Written as DNA, the CDR3 is TGTGCCAGCTCAGATAGTTTGTGGGGCTACACCTTC.

The J gene is TRBJ2-3, the V gene TRBV9, with TRBD2 matching over 9 bases. The length of the CDR3 is 15 residues. Per germline, CDR1 SGDLS and CDR2 YYNGEE. The V and J ends lost 6 bases and 2 bases, in that order; junction bases with no gene match: 7. CDR3 nucleotide sequence: TGTGCCAGCACCCAGACTAGCGGCACCACAGATACGCAGTATTTT. It translates to CASTQTSGTTDTQYF.

The chain joins TRBV28 to TRBJ2-1, with D unresolved. The CDR3 has 14 amino acids. The germline gives CDR1 MDHEN, CDR2 SYDVKM. The germline V and J ends were trimmed by 6 bases and 0 bases, with 9 bases remaining between them. CDR3 in amino acids: CASRDEYSYNEQFF. The CDR3 bases are TGTGCCAGCAGGGATGAGTACTCCTACAATGAGCAGTTCTTC.